A selection of T cell receptor beta chains follows, all from one sample in a study of cytomegalovirus exposure and HLA in healthy donors. Profiled with immunoSEQ multiplex PCR; TCRdb holds only in-frame clones, not every one. Of 250,000 to 350,000 clones listed, roughly 88% were seen once; the top ten hold roughly 4%. The specimen sequenced was PBMCs. The receptors here all came from a middle-aged man in good health and CMV-seropositive. CDR3s include the opening cysteine and the closing phenylalanine or tryptophan. The D gene is left open where the match is weak. Rows give clone size only sometimes, using once, few, many, or a class for an expanded clone.

v_call	j_call	clone_size	d_call	cdr3_nt	cdr3_aa
TRBV28	TRBJ1-2	.	.	TGTGCCAGCAGATGGACAGAGCTGGACTATGGCTACACCTTC	CASRWTELDYGYTF
TRBV7-3	TRBJ2-1	.	TRBD1	TGTGCCAGCAGCTTCGCAGGGGGCGCCTACAATGAGCAGTTCTTC	CASSFAGGAYNEQFF
TRBV28	TRBJ2-5	.	TRBD2	TGTGCCAGCAGTTTACTCGGGCGGGAGGGCTATTCAGAGACCCAGTACTTC	CASSLLGREGYSETQYF
TRBV28	TRBJ1-2	.	TRBD1	TGTGCCAGCAGACAGACAGGGGGCACGAACTATGGCTACACCTTC	CASRQTGGTNYGYTF
TRBV15	TRBJ1-2	.	TRBD1	TGTGCCACCAGCAGAGGTGGGACAGGGCCTGGCTACACCTTC	CATSRGGTGPGYTF
TRBV5-4	TRBJ2-3	.	.	TGTGCCAGCAGCTCGACAGGCACAGATACGCAGTATTTT	CASSSTGTDTQYF
TRBV19	TRBJ2-3	.	TRBD2	TGTGCCAGTTCATCTCCCTCAGCGGGAGTTTCAGATACGCAGTATTTT	CASSSPSAGVSDTQYF
TRBV10-3	TRBJ2-2	.	TRBD2	TGTGCCACCCATAGGGCGGGGGCAGCTAGCGGGAGTACCGGGGAGCTGTTTTTT	CATHRAGAASGSTGELFF
TRBV9	TRBJ2-1	.	.	TGTGCCAGCAGCGTAACCCCCGGGAGTTTCTTCAATGAGCAGTTCTTC	CASSVTPGSFFNEQFF
TRBV4-2	TRBJ2-1	once	TRBD1	TGTGCCAGCAGCCAAGTTGACAGGGACAATGAGCAGTTCTTC	CASSQVDRDNEQFF
TRBV4-1	TRBJ2-1	.	TRBD2	TGCGCCAGCAGCCAAACTCTAGCGGGAGGTCCTGCCTACAATGAGCAGTTCTTC	CASSQTLAGGPAYNEQFF
TRBV5-4	TRBJ2-1	.	TRBD1	TGTGCCAGCAGCTTGGGGTTTGGACAGGGGGTTTGGGGAAACAATGAGCAGTTCTTC	CASSLGFGQGVWGNNEQFF
TRBV5-5	TRBJ2-7	.	TRBD1	TGTGCCAGCAGCTCGCCGACAGGGGGGGTCTCCGGAGAGCAGTACTTC	CASSSPTGGVSGEQYF
TRBV27	TRBJ2-2	.	TRBD1	TGTGCCAGCAGTTCCCAGTTATCAGGGGGCGACACCGGGGAGCTGTTTTTT	CASSSQLSGGDTGELFF
TRBV6-5	TRBJ2-1	.	.	TGTGCCAGCAAAGCCTCCCTCGAGGGTAGTGAGCAGTTCTTC	CASKASLEGSEQFF
TRBV7-3	TRBJ2-4	.	.	TGTGCCAGCAGCCTCCTGGGACAACGGGGGGACATTCAGTACTTC	CASSLLGQRGDIQYF
TRBV27	TRBJ2-3	.	.	TGTGCCAGCAGTTTATCTGCCGGGACTTCCACAGATACGCAGTATTTT	CASSLSAGTSTDTQYF
TRBV7-9	TRBJ1-3	once	TRBD1	TGTGCCAGCAGCTCTCAGGGGGCTGCTGGAAACACCATATATTTT	CASSSQGAAGNTIYF
TRBV14	TRBJ2-3	.	TRBD1	TGTGCCAGCAGCACAACCCGGACAGGGGGCTTCACAGATACGCAGTATTTT	CASSTTRTGGFTDTQYF
TRBV5-1	TRBJ2-1	.	TRBD1	TGCGCCAGCAGCGGCAGTCCGGGACAGGGCTACAATGAGCAGTTCTTC	CASSGSPGQGYNEQFF
TRBV30	TRBJ1-4	.	.	TGTGCCTGGAGTGTAGGGGCAGGCCTCAGTGAAAAACTGTTTTTT	CAWSVGAGLSEKLFF
TRBV21-1	TRBJ2-2	.	.	TGTGCCAGCAGCAAAGTCGAGCGGGAGGGCCAGTACACCGGGGAGCTGTTTTTT	CASSKVEREGQYTGELFF
TRBV27	TRBJ2-7	.	.	TGTGCCAGCAGTTCCACGACAGTTTCCTACGAGCAGTACTTC	CASSSTTVSYEQYF
TRBV20-1	TRBJ2-7	.	.	TGCAGTGCTAGAGGGGACTCCAAGACGCACTTC	CSARGDSKTHF
TRBV6-5	TRBJ2-1	.	.	TGTGCCAGCAGTTACTTACTTACGGGCTCCTACAATGAGCAGTTCTTC	CASSYLLTGSYNEQFF
TRBV18	TRBJ2-7	.	TRBD2	TGTGCCAGCTCACCAGCAGCGGGAGTAGGCTACGAGCAGTACTTC	CASSPAAGVGYEQYF
TRBV7-3	TRBJ2-7	.	TRBD1	TGTGCCAGCAGCTTTGGACAGGACCACGAGCAGTACTTC	CASSFGQDHEQYF
TRBV4-3	TRBJ2-1	few	.	TGCGCCAGCAGCCAAGATCCCTGGGGCGTAAATGATGAGCAGTTCTTC	CASSQDPWGVNDEQFF
TRBV5-1	TRBJ2-3	.	TRBD1	TGCGCCAGCAGCCTGGACAGGGGTGGTTCAGATACGCAGTATTTT	CASSLDRGGSDTQYF
TRBV19	TRBJ1-2	.	TRBD1	TGTGCCAGTAGTCCAGGACAGGGCTCTGGCTACACCTTC	CASSPGQGSGYTF
TRBV6-5	TRBJ2-1	once	TRBD2	TGTGCCAGCAGTCCACCGGGACTAGCGGGTCGGGAGCAGTTCTTC	CASSPPGLAGREQFF
TRBV10-3	TRBJ1-5	.	.	TGTGCCATCAGTGACCCAGGGTTAGGCCAGCCCCAGCATTTT	CAISDPGLGQPQHF
TRBV4-1	TRBJ2-2	once	.	TGCGCCAGCAGCCAAGACAGGGGCAGAGCCTTGAACACCGGGGAGCTGTTTTTT	CASSQDRGRALNTGELFF
TRBV13	TRBJ2-3	.	.	TGTGCCAGCAGCTTCCGCAGGGATACGCAGTATTTT	CASSFRRDTQYF
TRBV6-5	TRBJ1-2	.	.	TGTGCCAGCAGTTACGAGGCAACCCATGGCTACACCTTC	CASSYEATHGYTF
TRBV7-2	TRBJ1-5	.	.	TGTGCCAGCGGACCCCAGGGGACTCAGCCCCAGCATTTT	CASGPQGTQPQHF
TRBV5-1	TRBJ2-4	.	.	TGCGCCAGCAGCTTGGCCTGGACCGGGAGGGGGCTGTTGAACATTCAGTACTTC	CASSLAWTGRGLLNIQYF
TRBV29-1	TRBJ2-3	.	.	TGCAGCGTCGGACAGACATCTAGCACAGATATGCAGTATTTT	CSVGQTSSTDMQYF
TRBV9	TRBJ2-3	.	.	TGTGCCAGCAGCGTATTAAGCACAGATACGCAGTATTTT	CASSVLSTDTQYF
TRBV5-4	TRBJ2-1	.	TRBD2	TGTGCCAGCAGCCCTAGCGGGGGGGACTCCTACAATGAGCAGTTCTTC	CASSPSGGDSYNEQFF
TRBV29-1	TRBJ2-2	.	TRBD1	TGCAGCGTAGGGACAGGGGGAAACACCGGGGAGCTGTTTTTT	CSVGTGGNTGELFF
TRBV9	TRBJ2-1	.	.	TGTGCCAGCAGCGCCCGGTTTGGCAGGGACTCCTACAATGAGCAGTTCTTC	CASSARFGRDSYNEQFF
TRBV7-9	TRBJ2-7	once	TRBD2	TGTGCCAGCAGCACCGGGACTAGCAAACCCTACGAGCAGTACTTC	CASSTGTSKPYEQYF
TRBV5-1	TRBJ2-2	.	TRBD2	TGCGCCAGCAGCATTGGGGGACTAGCGGGCGGGGAGCTGTTTTTT	CASSIGGLAGGELFF
TRBV6-1	TRBJ2-7	.	.	TGTGCCAGCAGTGAGGGGAGCTCTACTACCTACGAGCAGTACTTC	CASSEGSSTTYEQYF
TRBV5-1	TRBJ1-1	.	.	TGCGCCAGCAGCTTGGATACAGGGTACGGGGACACTGAAGCTTTCTTT	CASSLDTGYGDTEAFF
TRBV28	TRBJ1-3	medium-sized	.	TGTGCCAGCAGTCTTTCCCCCCGGGACTCTGGAAACACCATATATTTT	CASSLSPRDSGNTIYF
TRBV19	TRBJ1-1	.	.	TGTGCCAGTAGTATAGAGGGCATACCCTCGAACACTGAAGCTTTCTTT	CASSIEGIPSNTEAFF
TRBV28	TRBJ1-2	.	TRBD1	TGTGCCAGCCGTCCAGGGGGTAACTATGGCTACACCTTC	CASRPGGNYGYTF
TRBV29-1	TRBJ1-2	.	TRBD1	TGCAGCGCCTTCGACAGGGTGAACTATGGCTACACCTTC	CSAFDRVNYGYTF
TRBV19	TRBJ1-5	.	.	TGTGCCAGTAGCGAAACAGGGATGGGGGATCAGCCCCAGCATTTT	CASSETGMGDQPQHF
TRBV14	TRBJ2-3	.	TRBD2	TGTGCCAGCAGCCGCAACCTAGCGGGAGTAGGAGATACGCAGTATTTT	CASSRNLAGVGDTQYF
TRBV6-6	TRBJ2-7	few	.	TGTGCCAGCAGTCGCCGTGGGGGCACAACCTACGAGCAGTACTTC	CASSRRGGTTYEQYF